Listed here are 23 T cell receptor beta chains from one sample, sequenced in a study of T cell responses to AZD1222 COVID-19 vaccine. This table comes from immunoSEQ multiplex PCR, and its TCRdb copy is limited to in-frame clones, with some not included. This repertoire shows fewer than 130,000 clones, about 90% found once; its top ten account for about 3.3%. Specimen: peripheral blood, collected on day 0 of AZD1222 vaccination. The origin of the receptors is an adult in good health.

This chain joins TRBV5-4 and TRBJ2-7; 8 nucleotides line up with TRBD2. This CDR3 comprises 15 residues. CDR1 and CDR2 (germline): SGHNT, YYREEE (reference sequence). Trimming took 0 bases from V and 2 from J; bases not matched to a gene: 4. The CDR3: CASSLELAEPYEQYF. The CDR3 region has the DNA TGTGCCAGCAGCTTGGAACTAGCGGAACCCTACGAGCAGTACTTC.

About this clone: An end of the junction differs from the germline gene, which may be a read error. The J gene is TRBJ2-1, the V gene TRBV7-7; 14 bases agree with TRBD2. This CDR3 is built from 15 residues. The germline V gene encodes CDR1 SSHAT and CDR2 FNYEAQ (reference sequence). CDR3 nucleotides: TGTGCTAGCAGCTCGGGACTAGCGGGGGACAATGAGCAGTTCTTC. It codes for CASSSGLAGDNEQFF.

The genes are TRBV3-1 (or the pseudogene TRBV3-2) and TRBJ1-4; the match to TRBD1 covers 8 bases. Unmatched junction bases numbered 6, after V lost 1 base and J lost 11 bases. CDR1 is LGHDT and CDR2 is YNNKEL in the germline V gene (reference sequence). The CDR3 is 14 amino acids. The CDR3 here is CASSQAGTGGKLFF. For the CDR3, the DNA is TGTGCCAGCAGCCAAGCCGGGACAGGAGGTAAACTGTTTTTT.

The V and J genes are TRBV7-2 and TRBJ1-2; D unresolved. V was cut by 5 bases and J by 8 bases, with 18 bases left in between. This CDR3 is 14 amino acids long. Germline V gene data show CDR1 as SGHTA and CDR2 as FQGNSA. CDR3 sequence: CASSPPPPANGYTF. The CDR3 nucleotides are TGTGCCAGCAGCCCACCTCCCCCGGCTAACGGCTACACCTTC. Filled out from reference TRBV7-2 and TRBJ1-2, the complete variable domain reads GAGVSQSPSNKVTEKGKDVELRCDPISGHTALYWYRQSLGQGLEFLIYFQGNSAPDKSGLPSDRFSAERTGGSVSTLTIQRTQQEDSAVYLCASSPPPPANGYTFGSGTRLTVV.

In this sample, this clone turned up once. V is TRBV6-5 and J is TRBJ1-6; TRBD1 aligns across 8 bases. V shed 8 bases, J shed 7 bases, and the junction held 10 bases outside the gene matches. Germline CDR1 MNHEY, CDR2 SVGAGI. The CDR3 runs to 15 residues. The chain's CDR3 is CASSLPTGANSPLHF. The CDR3 DNA sequence: TGTGCCAGCTCCCTACCGACAGGGGCCAATTCACCCCTCCACTTT.

The chain recombines TRBV30 with TRBJ1-2, with 8 nucleotides matching TRBD1. CDR3 length: 20 residues. V dropped 2 bases and J dropped 6; count of bases not matched to a gene: 26. Germline V gene data show CDR1 as GTSNPN and CDR2 as SVGIG (reference sequence). The CDR3 nucleotides are TGTGCCTGGAGTCGCCCCGGACTCTCATGGACAGGGAAGGCGGCTAATGGCTACACCTTC. It translates to CAWSRPGLSWTGKAANGYTF.

The chain uses TRBV28 and TRBJ2-7; TRBD2 might be the D (7 bases). Trimming shortened V by 6 bases and J by 5 bases, and 20 bases separated the two germline ends. The CDR3 totals 15 residues. Germline V lookup: CDR1 MDHEN, CDR2 SYDVKM. The CDR3 region is CASRAPRGGADEQYF. The CDR3 DNA is TGTGCCAGCAGGGCTCCCAGAGGGGGGGCCGACGAGCAGTACTTC.

The chain carries TRBV25-1 and TRBJ1-4, with TRBD1 matching 12 bases. The germline V gene encodes CDR1 MGHDK and CDR2 SYGVNS. V lost 6 bases to trimming and J lost 4 bases; unmatched junction nucleotides: 6. The CDR3 is made up of 16 amino acids. The CDR3 loop reads CASRGQGAGGNEKLFF. CDR3 bases: TGTGCCAGCAGGGGACAGGGGGCTGGGGGTAATGAAAAACTGTTTTTT. The whole variable domain, filled in from reference TRBV25-1 and TRBJ1-4, reads EADIYQTPRYLVIGTGKKITLECSQTMGHDKMYWYQQDPGMELHLIHYSYGVNSTEKGDLSSESTVSRIRTEHFPLTLESARPSHTSQYLCASRGQGAGGNEKLFFGSGTQLSVL.

Here the CDR3 reads CASSYWGRNQPQHF. The DNA of the CDR3 is TGTGCCAGCAGTTACTGGGGTCGCAATCAGCCCCAGCATTTT. V usage is TRBV6-6 and J usage is TRBJ1-5; no definite D call. Per the germline V gene, CDR1 is MNHNY and CDR2 is SVGAGI (reference sequence). CDR3 size: 14 residues. The V end lost 1 base, the J end lost 2 bases, and 6 bases lay between the germline ends.

The gene calls are TRBV9 and TRBJ1-1; no definite D call. Germline V gene data show CDR1 as SGDLS and CDR2 as YYNGEE. The V gene lost 0 bases and the J gene lost 5 bases, with 8 bases spanning the gap. CDR3 size: 13 residues. CDR3 in DNA: TGTGCCAGCAGCGTAGACTTATCTACTGAAGCTTTCTTT. Amino acid sequence: CASSVDLSTEAFF.

The chain couples TRBV18 to TRBJ2-5; D may be TRBD1 or TRBD2 (5 bases each). V shed 2 bases and J shed 1 base, with 8 bases lying between them. From germline, CDR1 is KGHSH and CDR2 LQKENI. The CDR3 sequence is 14 residues long. Here the CDR3 reads CASSPRGAQETQYF. In DNA form, the CDR3 reads TGTGCCAGCTCACCAAGAGGGGCCCAAGAGACCCAGTACTTC.

V gene TRBV5-1 combines with J gene TRBJ2-3, with 11 bases lining up with TRBD2. CDR1 and CDR2 (germline): SGHRS, YFSETQ. V shed 4 bases and J 6 bases; nucleotides not matched to a gene: 4. The CDR3 has 14 amino acids. CDR3 sequence reads: CASSPTSGTDTQYF. Written as DNA, the CDR3 is TGCGCCAGCAGCCCGACTAGCGGGACTGATACGCAGTATTTT.

This chain uses TRBV5-4 with TRBJ1-3; D uncertain. The CDR3 length is 15 residues. V was trimmed by 4 bases and J by 3 bases, leaving 14 bases between them. Per the germline V gene, CDR1 is SGHNT and CDR2 is YYREEE (reference sequence). The CDR3 nucleotides are TGTGCCAGCAGCCGGAGTGGGGAGATTGGAAACACCATATATTTT. Amino acid sequence: CASSRSGEIGNTIYF.

The rearrangement uses TRBV20-1 and TRBJ2-5, with D uncertain. The germline gives CDR1 DFQATT, CDR2 SNEGSKA (reference sequence). This CDR3 is 11 amino acids long. CDR3 bases: TGCTGCGCACAGCACCAAGAGACCCAGTACTTC. This encodes CCAQHQETQYF.

The chain has TRBV6-1 and TRBJ2-7; 10 bases are a match to TRBD2. With V trimmed by 2 bases and J by 2 bases, 3 bases remained unmatched. This CDR3 spans 15 amino acids. Germline V gives CDR1 MNHNS, CDR2 SASEGT. Written as DNA, the CDR3 is TGTGCCAGCAGTGAAAGGACTAGCGGACCCTACGAGCAGTACTTC. It encodes CASSERTSGPYEQYF.

The V and J genes are TRBV28 and TRBJ1-2; weak D call: TRBD1 (5 bases). Deletions cut 2 bases from V and 8 bases from J, with 12 bases between. This CDR3 spans 13 amino acids. The V gene's germline CDR1 is MDHEN and CDR2 SYDVKM. For the CDR3, the DNA is TGTGCCAGCAGTTTACAGGCAGGGTGGGGCTACACCTTC. Amino acid sequence: CASSLQAGWGYTF.

CDR3: CASSLVGISGGALETQYF. Here the CDR3 DNA reads TGTGCCAGCAGCTTAGTAGGGATTAGCGGGGGGGCCTTGGAGACCCAGTACTTC. The rearrangement uses TRBV7-2 and TRBJ2-5, with 11 bases lining up with TRBD2. The CDR3 runs 18 residues. The germline gives CDR1 SGHTA, CDR2 FQGNSA. Trimming cost V 1 base and J 5 bases; bases outside gene matches: 12.

The J gene is TRBJ1-2, the V gene TRBV19; D unclear. The CDR3 runs to 11 residues. Between the trimmed V and J ends, which lost 3 bases and 7 bases, there was a span of 6 bases. Germline V gene sequence: CDR1 LNHDA, CDR2 SQIVND (reference sequence). The CDR3 protein is CASSMGRGYTF. Written as DNA, the CDR3 is TGTGCCAGTAGTATGGGTCGTGGCTACACCTTC.

The CDR3 bases are TGTGCCAGCAGCGGCGCTCCTGGAAACACCATATATTTT. Translation gives CASSGAPGNTIYF. This chain uses TRBV2 with TRBJ1-3; D not certain. The CDR3 is 13 residues long. Per the germline V gene, CDR1 is SNHLY and CDR2 is FYNNEI. V lost 6 bases and J lost 2, with 8 bases in between.

The chain uses TRBV24-1 and TRBJ2-1, with TRBD1 identical over 8 bases. Unmatched junction bases numbered 7, after V lost 3 bases and J lost 7 bases. CDR1 and CDR2 from the germline V gene are KGHDR and SFDVKD. The CDR3 totals 15 residues. The CDR3 bases are TGTGCCACCAGTGATCCCGGGACAGGTTCAAATGAGCAGTTCTTC. It encodes CATSDPGTGSNEQFF.

This clone was detected a few times. The chain couples TRBV18 to TRBJ2-1; TRBD2 matches at 12 bases. J gave up 12 bases and V 5 bases, and 17 bases lay outside the gene matches. Germline lookup yields CDR1 KGHSH and CDR2 LQKENI. The CDR3 totals 17 residues. The chain's CDR3 is CASSLTSGGGSFVPQFF. CDR3 bases: TGTGCCAGCTCATTGACTAGCGGGGGAGGTTCTTTCGTTCCGCAGTTCTTC. The entire variable domain, with the rest obtained from reference TRBV18 and TRBJ2-1, is as follows: NAGVMQNPRHLVRRRGQEARLRCSPMKGHSHVYWYRQLPEEGLKFMVYLQKENIIDESGMPKERFSAEFPKEGPSILRIQQVVRGDSAAYFCASSLTSGGGSFVPQFFGPGTRLTVL.

This chain joins TRBV19 and TRBJ2-3; 15 bases align to TRBD2. The CDR3 loop spans 17 amino acids. Germline V gives CDR1 LNHDA, CDR2 SQIVND (reference sequence). With 3 bases clipped from V and 2 bases from J, the junction kept 3 bases outside the gene matches. The CDR3 nucleotides read TGTGCCAGTAGTATGGGACTAGCGGGAGGATACACAGATACGCAGTATTTT. Its translation is CASSMGLAGGYTDTQYF.

This chain connects TRBV14 to TRBJ2-4, with 12 bases lining up with TRBD2. The CDR3 length is 21 residues. The germline gives CDR1 SGHDN, CDR2 FVKESK. Unmatched junction bases numbered 16, after V lost 1 base and J lost 3 bases. CDR3 sequence reads: CASSQAPVAWASGRGKNIQYF. In DNA form, the CDR3 reads TGTGCCAGCAGCCAAGCCCCCGTAGCGTGGGCTAGCGGGAGGGGCAAAAACATTCAGTACTTC.